Listed here are 28 T cell receptor beta chains from one sample, sequenced in a study of cytomegalovirus exposure and HLA in healthy donors. Repertoires were generated with immunoSEQ multiplex PCR, while TCRdb's copy carries only in-frame clones and drops some. This sample has a few hundred thousand clones; 80% to 90% occur once, and the top ten carry around 0.8%. The specimen was PBMCs. All receptors come from a woman between 18 and 29 years old in good health and CMV-seronegative.

This chain uses TRBV9 with TRBJ2-2; the D gene is possibly TRBD2 (5 bases). The CDR3 is 16 residues long. Trimming pared 4 bases from V and 2 bases from J, leaving 15 bases between. From germline, CDR1 is SGDLS and CDR2 YYNGEE. The CDR3 protein is CASSPRWEYNTGELFF. CDR3 in DNA: TGTGCCAGCAGCCCCCGGTGGGAGTACAACACCGGGGAGCTGTTTTTT.

This clone was seen just once. The chain carries TRBV28 and TRBJ2-3; 7 bases are a match to TRBD1. The length of the CDR3 is 14 residues. Germline loops: CDR1 MDHEN, CDR2 SYDVKM. The ends lost 7 bases at V and 5 bases at J; junction bases unmatched: 9. This CDR3 reads CASTTGVRRDTQYF. The CDR3 DNA sequence: TGTGCCAGCACAACAGGGGTGCGTAGAGATACGCAGTATTTT.

This rearrangement joins TRBV13 to TRBJ2-1, with D maybe TRBD2 (5 bases). The CDR3 has 16 residues. With 5 bases removed from V and 2 bases from J, the gap between germline ends came to 16 bases. CDR1 and CDR2 (germline): PRHDT, FYEKMQ (reference sequence). Here the CDR3 DNA reads TGTGCCAGCAGCCCCACAGAGGAGGTTCCCTACAATGAGCAGTTCTTC. Encoded protein: CASSPTEEVPYNEQFF.

Here the CDR3 reads CASSVGFADSGNTIYF. In nucleotides, the CDR3 is TGTGCCAGCAGCGTAGGCTTCGCAGACTCTGGAAACACCATATATTTT. This chain joins TRBV9 and TRBJ1-3; D is undetermined. CDR1 is SGDLS, CDR2 YYNGEE, per germline. The ends were cut back, 0 bases at V and 0 bases at J, with 10 bases in the middle. The CDR3 covers 16 residues.

The chain is built from TRBV6-5 and TRBJ1-1, with no clear D. The CDR3 runs to 15 residues. Germline V gene lookup returns CDR1 MNHEY and CDR2 SVGAGI. V lost 2 bases to trimming and J lost 5 bases, with 15 bases between them. The chain's CDR3 is CASSYRGGRPTEAFF. CDR3 coding DNA: TGTGCCAGCAGTTACCGTGGAGGACGGCCGACTGAAGCTTTCTTT.

This chain uses TRBV30 with TRBJ2-1, with D unresolved. V was pared by 4 bases and J by 7 bases, with 8 bases between. This CDR3 region has 11 residues. Germline CDR1 and CDR2: GTSNPN and SVGIG (reference sequence). CDR3 nucleotide sequence: TGTGCCTGGAAAAACAGAAATGAGCAGTTCTTC. Amino acids: CAWKNRNEQFF. Drawing the rest from reference TRBV30 and TRBJ2-1, the complete variable domain is SQTIHQWPATLVQPVGSPLSLECTVEGTSNPNLYWYRQAAGRGLQLLFYSVGIGQISSEVPQNLSASRPQDRQFILSSKKLLLSDSGFYLCAWKNRNEQFFGPGTRLTVL.

This chain links TRBV9 with TRBJ2-2; 8 positions match TRBD2. The CDR3 length is 16 residues. The V segment lost 0 bases and the J segment 4 bases; nucleotides outside the gene matches: 5. CDR1 SGDLS and CDR2 YYNGEE come from the germline V gene. The DNA of the CDR3 is TGTGCCAGCAGCGTAGCGGGAGGGCTCGGCACCGGGGAGCTGTTTTTT. Translation: CASSVAGGLGTGELFF.

The rearrangement links TRBV6-1 to TRBJ2-3; D is unresolved. This CDR3 spans 15 amino acids. Trimming pared 5 bases from V and 1 base from J, leaving 13 bases between. Germline loops: CDR1 MNHNS, CDR2 SASEGT. The CDR3 coding sequence is TGTGCCAGCAGTTTTTCCCCCCATGGCACAGATACGCAGTATTTT. It translates to CASSFSPHGTDTQYF.

The chain carries TRBV10-3 and TRBJ2-7, with a tentative D call TRBD2 (5 bases). Germline V gene data show CDR1 as ENHRY and CDR2 as SYGVKD. The CDR3 runs 12 residues. With 3 bases removed from V and 4 bases from J, the gap between germline ends came to 7 bases. The DNA of the CDR3 is TGTGCCATCAGTGACACTAGTTACGAGCAGTACTTC. This sequence encodes CAISDTSYEQYF.

This chain joins TRBV7-2 and TRBJ2-3; unclear D gene. The V gene lost 3 bases and the J gene lost 0 bases, with 7 bases spanning the gap. The CDR3 covers 14 residues. Per the germline V gene, CDR1 is SGHTA and CDR2 is FQGNSA. The CDR3 loop reads CASSFTASTDTQYF. The CDR3 coding sequence is TGTGCCAGCAGCTTTACAGCTAGCACAGATACGCAGTATTTT.

V is TRBV9 and J is TRBJ2-2; 9 bases agree with TRBD1. The CDR3 covers 14 residues. The trim removed 6 bases at V and 6 bases at J, leaving 6 bases unmatched. CDR1 and CDR2 (germline): SGDLS, YYNGEE. The CDR3 DNA reads as TGTGCCAGCAACCTGGGACAGGGCGCCGGGGAGCTGTTTTTT. Translating gives CASNLGQGAGELFF.

This chain links TRBV5-4 with TRBJ2-3; 11 nucleotides match TRBD2. This CDR3 is built from 16 residues. Germline lookup yields CDR1 SGHNT and CDR2 YYREEE (reference sequence). V dropped 6 bases and J dropped 3; count of bases not matched to a gene: 9. In DNA, the CDR3 is TGTGCCAGCACCCGACTAGCGGGATCGATAACAGATACGCAGTATTTT. Protein: CASTRLAGSITDTQYF.

This clone appeared a single time. This rearrangement joins TRBV4-1 to TRBJ1-5; 7 nucleotides match TRBD1. Germline V gene sequence: CDR1 MGHRA, CDR2 YSYEKL. There are 16 residues in the CDR3. Losses at the gene ends were 0 bases for V and 4 bases for J; bases not matched to a gene: 6. The CDR3 spells CASSQDRDSQNQPQHF. CDR3 bases: TGCGCCAGCAGCCAAGACCGGGACAGCCAGAATCAGCCCCAGCATTTT.

V gene TRBV7-3 combines with J gene TRBJ2-3; 12 nucleotides match TRBD2. This CDR3 has 16 amino acids. The germline V gene has CDR1 SGHTA and CDR2 FQGTGA. The V gene end was trimmed by 4 bases and the J gene end by 4 bases; junction bases not matched to a gene: 6. For the CDR3, the DNA is TGTGCCAGCAGCTCGACTAGCGGGAGAAGCGCAGATACGCAGTATTTT. It codes for CASSSTSGRSADTQYF.

The chain links TRBV9 to TRBJ2-3, with TRBD2 identical over 7 bases. Per germline, CDR1 SGDLS and CDR2 YYNGEE. The V gene end was trimmed by 1 base and the J gene end by 3 bases; junction bases not matched to a gene: 8. The CDR3 length is 16 residues. CDR3 residues: CASSVMAGVATDTQYF. Here the CDR3 DNA reads TGTGCCAGCAGCGTAATGGCGGGAGTTGCGACAGATACGCAGTATTTT.

The chain uses TRBV7-9 and TRBJ1-2; D gene uncertain. The germline V gene has CDR1 SEHNR and CDR2 FQNEAQ (reference sequence). The CDR3 is 12 amino acids. V was trimmed by 5 bases and J by 6 bases, leaving 10 bases between them. Written as DNA, the CDR3 is TGTGCCAGCAGCCCCCCCCGGGATGGCTACACCTTC. Translating gives CASSPPRDGYTF.

V is TRBV6-5 and J is TRBJ2-2; TRBD1 matches at 11 bases. The germline CDR1 and CDR2 sequences are MNHEY and SVGAGI. This CDR3 has 16 amino acids. The J segment lost 4 bases and the V segment lost 4 bases, leaving 5 bases of the junction unmatched. The CDR3 nucleotides are TGTGCCAGCAGTTTTGGGACAGGGGGAGGCACCGGGGAGCTGTTTTTT. Its protein product is CASSFGTGGGTGELFF.

This chain connects TRBV5-1 to TRBJ1-2; 8 bases fit TRBD1. The CDR3 is 14 residues long. The germline gives CDR1 SGHRS, CDR2 YFSETQ. V gave up 0 bases and J gave up 8 bases; unmatched junction bases: 6. The CDR3 sequence is CASSLAGQAGGYTF. The DNA for the CDR3 is TGCGCCAGCAGCTTGGCGGGACAGGCCGGGGGCTACACCTTC.

This chain links TRBV7-9 with TRBJ1-5, with a tentative D call TRBD1 (6 bases). Germline CDR1 and CDR2: SEHNR and FQNEAQ (reference sequence). Trimming removed 0 bases at V and 2 bases at J, with 14 bases between. This CDR3 is built from 17 residues. The CDR3 DNA follows: TGTGCCAGCAGCTTAGCGAAAAGGGGGAGCGGCAATCAGCCCCAGCATTTT. Its protein is CASSLAKRGSGNQPQHF.

This chain uses TRBV28 with TRBJ2-3, with 8 bases aligning to TRBD1. This CDR3 is 16 amino acids long. Trimming at V came to 5 bases and at J to 3 bases, leaving 10 bases not matched to a gene. The germline CDR1 and CDR2 sequences are MDHEN and SYDVKM. CDR3 in amino acids: CASSPKTGVGTDTQYF. The CDR3 bases are TGTGCCAGCAGTCCCAAGACAGGGGTTGGGACAGATACGCAGTATTTT.

As DNA, the CDR3 is TGTGCCAGCCGTCCGAGTCCCTATGAGCAGTTCTTC. It specifies CASRPSPYEQFF. This chain links TRBV6-5 with TRBJ2-1; D not resolved. Trimming left V 8 bases short and J 8 bases short, with 13 bases between. CDR1 and CDR2 from the germline V gene are MNHEY and SVGAGI. The CDR3 runs to 12 residues.

This chain connects TRBV5-1 to TRBJ2-1; weak D call: TRBD2 (5 bases). With 3 bases removed from V and 5 bases from J, the gap between germline ends came to 12 bases. The CDR3 extends over 14 amino acids. From germline, CDR1 is SGHRS and CDR2 YFSETQ. The CDR3 DNA follows: TGCGCCAGCAGCTCCCCGGGGATCCACAATGAGCAGTTCTTC. The encoded protein is CASSSPGIHNEQFF.

The J gene is TRBJ2-7, the V gene TRBV5-1; 7 bases are a match to TRBD2. V lost 4 bases, J lost 0 bases, and 7 bases stayed unmatched. The CDR3 contains 15 residues. Germline CDR1 and CDR2: SGHRS and YFSETQ. CDR3 coding DNA: TGCGCCAGCAGCCTTGGGGCTAGCGGCTCCTACGAGCAGTACTTC. Translating it yields CASSLGASGSYEQYF.

This chain uses TRBV11-2 with TRBJ2-3, with 7 bases that match TRBD2. Per the germline V gene, CDR1 is SGHAT and CDR2 is FQNNGV. The CDR3 totals 17 residues. After removal of 0 bases from V and 0 bases from J, the junction contained 6 bases not matched to a gene. The CDR3 is CASSLDSGEGSTDTQYF. The CDR3 coding sequence is TGTGCCAGCAGCTTAGATTCGGGGGAGGGTAGCACAGATACGCAGTATTTT.

In this sample, this clone turned up once. The rearrangement uses TRBV7-8 and TRBJ2-1; weak D call: TRBD2 (7 bases). The germline V and J ends were trimmed by 2 bases and 4 bases, with 15 bases remaining between them. This CDR3 region has 16 residues. The germline CDR1 and CDR2 sequences are SGHVS and FQNEAQ. CDR3 sequence reads: CASSLMGGGLYNEQFF. Here the CDR3 DNA reads TGTGCCAGCAGCTTAATGGGAGGGGGGTTATACAATGAGCAGTTCTTC.

This clone has only one observation. V is TRBV28 and J is TRBJ2-7, with 9 nucleotides matching TRBD2. J was trimmed by 3 bases and V by 6 bases; bases with no gene match: 9. The CDR3 contains 15 residues. Germline V gives CDR1 MDHEN, CDR2 SYDVKM. The CDR3 is CASRAGGWIGYEQYF. CDR3 nucleotide sequence: TGTGCCAGCAGGGCGGGGGGGTGGATCGGCTACGAGCAGTACTTC.

The chain's CDR3 is CASSLGLHNEQFF. In DNA, the CDR3 is TGTGCCAGCAGCTTAGGACTACACAATGAGCAGTTCTTC. The chain employs TRBV11-2 and TRBJ2-1; D might be TRBD2 (5 bases). Germline V gene data show CDR1 as SGHAT and CDR2 as FQNNGV. With 1 base removed from V and 5 bases from J, the gap between germline ends came to 6 bases. This CDR3 comprises 13 residues.

This rearrangement joins TRBV2 to TRBJ2-7; 8 bases agree with TRBD2. The CDR3 is 14 residues long. The germline gives CDR1 SNHLY, CDR2 FYNNEI. Germline trimming cut 4 bases from V and 6 bases from J; bases unmatched to any gene: 8. The CDR3 DNA reads as TGTGCCAGCAGTGGGAGCGGGGGTACGGGCGAGCAGTACTTC. This gives the protein CASSGSGGTGEQYF.